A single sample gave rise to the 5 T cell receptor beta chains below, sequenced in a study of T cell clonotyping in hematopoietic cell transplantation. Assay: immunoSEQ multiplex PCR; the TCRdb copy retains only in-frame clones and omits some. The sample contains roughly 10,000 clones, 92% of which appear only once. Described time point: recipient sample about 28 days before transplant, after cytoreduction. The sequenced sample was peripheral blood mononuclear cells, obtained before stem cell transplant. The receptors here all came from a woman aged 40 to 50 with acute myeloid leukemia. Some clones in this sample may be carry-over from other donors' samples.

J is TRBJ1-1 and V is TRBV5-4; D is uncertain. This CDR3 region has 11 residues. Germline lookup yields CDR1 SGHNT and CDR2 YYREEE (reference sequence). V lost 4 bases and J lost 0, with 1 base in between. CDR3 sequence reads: CASSLNTEAFF. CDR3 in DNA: TGTGCCAGCAGCCTGAACACTGAAGCTTTCTTT.

The CDR3 region has the DNA TGTGCCAGCAGTCAGGGGGGCGGGTCCCAAGAGACCCAGTACTTC. Protein: CASSQGGGSQETQYF. V is TRBV5-6 and J is TRBJ2-5; tentative D call: TRBD1 (7 bases). CDR1 SGHDT and CDR2 YYEEEE come from the germline V gene. The germline V and J ends were trimmed by 5 bases and 1 base, with 15 bases remaining between them. The CDR3 spans 15 residues.

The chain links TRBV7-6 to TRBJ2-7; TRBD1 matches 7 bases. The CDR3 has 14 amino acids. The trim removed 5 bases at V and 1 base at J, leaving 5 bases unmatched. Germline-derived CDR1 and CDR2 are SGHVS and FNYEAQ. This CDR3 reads CASSVRDSSYEQYF. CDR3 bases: TGTGCCAGCAGCGTCCGGGACAGTTCCTACGAGCAGTACTTC.

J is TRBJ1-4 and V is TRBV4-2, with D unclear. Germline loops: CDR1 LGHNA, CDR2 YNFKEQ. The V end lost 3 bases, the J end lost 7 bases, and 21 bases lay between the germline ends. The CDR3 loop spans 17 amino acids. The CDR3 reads CASSHLWVVQNFEKLFF. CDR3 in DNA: TGTGCCAGCAGCCACCTGTGGGTAGTCCAGAACTTTGAAAAACTGTTTTTT.

In nucleotides, the CDR3 is TGTGCCTGGAGACTAGCGGGAGCGAACGAGCAGTACTTC. Translating it yields CAWRLAGANEQYF. V gene TRBV30 combines with J gene TRBJ2-7; 11 nucleotides agree with TRBD2. Trimming took 3 bases from V and 5 from J; bases not matched to a gene: 3. Germline V lookup: CDR1 GTSNPN, CDR2 SVGIG (reference sequence). The CDR3 is made up of 13 amino acids.